This T cell receptor (beta chain) was sequenced in a study of beta chain features in type 1 diabetes. Whole-study context: Patients did not differ from healthy donors in age, gender or cell yield.

As every portion of the isolated RNA was reverse transcribed, the sequencing read expressed TCRB transcripts. Produced via immunoSEQ multiplex PCR; TCRdb's table is partial and in-frame only. The table records 250,000 or so clones, roughly 13% of them present only once. Study outcomes and limitations: The study found that naive, central memory and Treg TCRB repertoires appeared more similar in patients than in healthy donors. Reduced insertions and increased deletions marked VDJ junctions in type 1 diabetes patients. Patients with Type 1 diabetes showed moderately but significantly shorter TCRB CDR3s in all four CD4+ subsets. Here, the possible influence of HLA type (on TCRB rearrangement) remained unresolved.

On this clone: Antigen unknown.

V was clipped by 3 bases and J by 10 bases; unmatched bases: 7. The V gene's germline CDR1 is SGHDT and CDR2 YYEEEE. CDR3 length: 15 amino acids. The V gene is TRBV5-6, the J gene TRBJ2-1, with 13 bases fitting TRBD2. This receptor was identified in a young man with type 1 diabetes. Specimen: naive CD4+ T cells from blood. CDR3 bases: TGTGCCAGCAGCTGGGGACTAGCGGGAACTAGGGAGCAGTTCTTC. It yields the protein CASSWGLAGTREQFF.